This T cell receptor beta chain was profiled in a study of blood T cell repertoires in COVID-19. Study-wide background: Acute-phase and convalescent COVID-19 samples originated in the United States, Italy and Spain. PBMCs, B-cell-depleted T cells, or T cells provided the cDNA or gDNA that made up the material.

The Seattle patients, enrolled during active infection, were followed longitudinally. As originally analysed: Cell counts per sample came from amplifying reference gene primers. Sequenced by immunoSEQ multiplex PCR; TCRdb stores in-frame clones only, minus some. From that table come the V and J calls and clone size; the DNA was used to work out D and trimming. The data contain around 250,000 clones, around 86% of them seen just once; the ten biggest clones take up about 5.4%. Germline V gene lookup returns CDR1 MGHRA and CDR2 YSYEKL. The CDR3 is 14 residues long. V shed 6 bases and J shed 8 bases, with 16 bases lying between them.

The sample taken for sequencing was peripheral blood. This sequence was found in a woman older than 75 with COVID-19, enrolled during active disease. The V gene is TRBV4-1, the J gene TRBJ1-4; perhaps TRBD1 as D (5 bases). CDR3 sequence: CASSRERGLEKLFF. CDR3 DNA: TGCGCCAGCAGTCGTGAAAGGGGCTTGGAAAAACTGTTTTTT.